These T cell receptor beta chains were read from a single sample in a study of blood T cell repertoires in COVID-19. Clones were sequenced by immunoSEQ multiplex PCR, and TCRdb holds only the in-frame ones, with some missing. The data show hundreds of thousands of clones, 84% seen once. Sequences were obtained from PBMCs or T cells enriched from blood (not recorded which). The receptors here all came from a woman in her thirties or forties who had recovered from COVID-19. The CDR3 runs from the conserved cysteine through the conserved F or W. The order of the fields is clone size, J gene, D gene, V gene, CDR3 protein, CDR3 DNA. D genes are given only for firm matches. Not every row has a clone size; where given, it reads once, few, many or a size class.

clone size: -; J gene: TRBJ1-2; D gene: -; V gene: TRBV21-1; CDR3 protein: CASSKEWETTNYGYTF; CDR3 DNA: TGTGCCAGCAGCAAAGAGTGGGAGACAACTAACTATGGCTACACCTTC
clone size: -; J gene: TRBJ1-1; D gene: TRBD1; V gene: TRBV3-1/TRBV3-2; CDR3 protein: CASSPNRGSTEAFF; CDR3 DNA: TGTGCCAGCAGCCCGAACAGGGGGAGCACTGAAGCTTTCTTT
clone size: -; J gene: TRBJ1-2; D gene: -; V gene: TRBV5-1; CDR3 protein: CASSLEGDGYTF; CDR3 DNA: TGCGCCAGCAGCTTGGAAGGGGATGGCTACACCTTC
clone size: few; J gene: TRBJ2-3; D gene: -; V gene: TRBV19; CDR3 protein: CASSEALTTDTQYF; CDR3 DNA: TGTGCCAGTAGTGAGGCTTTAACCACAGATACGCAGTATTTT
clone size: -; J gene: TRBJ2-1; D gene: TRBD2; V gene: TRBV5-5; CDR3 protein: CASSLPLTSGSYNEQFF; CDR3 DNA: TGTGCCAGCAGCTTGCCCCTCACTAGCGGGAGTTACAATGAGCAGTTCTTC
clone size: -; J gene: TRBJ2-2; D gene: -; V gene: TRBV5-6; CDR3 protein: CASSPTGQHTGELFF; CDR3 DNA: TGTGCCAGCAGCCCCACGGGACAACACACCGGGGAGCTGTTTTTT
clone size: -; J gene: TRBJ1-1; D gene: -; V gene: TRBV24-1; CDR3 protein: CATSDFRNTEAFF; CDR3 DNA: TGTGCCACCAGTGATTTTAGGAACACTGAAGCTTTCTTT
clone size: -; J gene: TRBJ1-2; D gene: -; V gene: TRBV7-2; CDR3 protein: CASSLSGGAQVGYTF; CDR3 DNA: TGTGCCAGCAGCTTATCGGGGGGAGCACAAGTCGGCTACACCTTC
clone size: -; J gene: TRBJ2-5; D gene: TRBD2; V gene: TRBV5-5; CDR3 protein: CASSLVHMGLEETQYF; CDR3 DNA: TGTGCCAGCAGCTTGGTACATATGGGACTAGAAGAGACCCAGTACTTC
clone size: -; J gene: TRBJ2-1; D gene: TRBD2; V gene: TRBV5-1; CDR3 protein: CASSPGTSGSNEQFF; CDR3 DNA: TGCGCCAGCAGCCCTGGGACTAGCGGGAGCAATGAGCAGTTCTTC
clone size: -; J gene: TRBJ1-2; D gene: TRBD1; V gene: TRBV5-6; CDR3 protein: CASSQGATYGYTF; CDR3 DNA: TGTGCCAGCAGTCAGGGGGCGACCTATGGCTACACCTTC
clone size: -; J gene: TRBJ1-2; D gene: -; V gene: TRBV7-9; CDR3 protein: CASSLEVGGANGYTF; CDR3 DNA: TGTGCCAGCAGCTTGGAGGTCGGGGGGGCTAATGGCTACACCTTC
clone size: -; J gene: TRBJ1-2; D gene: -; V gene: TRBV4-3; CDR3 protein: CASSQGPGPDYGYTF; CDR3 DNA: TGCGCCAGCAGCCAAGGACCAGGGCCCGACTATGGCTACACCTTC
clone size: -; J gene: TRBJ2-7; D gene: -; V gene: TRBV27; CDR3 protein: CASSLQGGAYEQYF; CDR3 DNA: TGTGCCAGCAGTTTGCAGGGTGGAGCCTACGAGCAGTACTTC
clone size: -; J gene: TRBJ1-2; D gene: -; V gene: TRBV9; CDR3 protein: CASSVDASTNYGYTF; CDR3 DNA: TGTGCCAGCAGCGTAGATGCAAGCACTAACTATGGCTACACCTTC
clone size: -; J gene: TRBJ2-1; D gene: -; V gene: TRBV9; CDR3 protein: CASSVEGDNDNEQFF; CDR3 DNA: TGTGCCAGCAGCGTAGAGGGGGACAACGACAATGAGCAGTTCTTC
clone size: -; J gene: TRBJ2-1; D gene: -; V gene: TRBV5-1; CDR3 protein: CASSSDGTSDYYNEQFF; CDR3 DNA: TGCGCCAGCAGCTCGGACGGGACTTCAGATTATTACAATGAGCAGTTCTTC
clone size: once; J gene: TRBJ2-3; D gene: -; V gene: TRBV7-2; CDR3 protein: CASSTEAADTQYF; CDR3 DNA: TGTGCCAGCAGTACCGAGGCAGCAGATACGCAGTATTTT
clone size: -; J gene: TRBJ2-5; D gene: TRBD2; V gene: TRBV24-1; CDR3 protein: CATGLAGANEETQYF; CDR3 DNA: TGTGCCACCGGACTAGCGGGAGCAAATGAAGAGACCCAGTACTTC
clone size: -; J gene: TRBJ2-5; D gene: -; V gene: TRBV11-3; CDR3 protein: CASSLDRGFETQYF; CDR3 DNA: TGTGCCAGCAGCTTAGACAGGGGTTTTGAGACCCAGTACTTC
clone size: -; J gene: TRBJ2-6; D gene: -; V gene: TRBV2; CDR3 protein: CASSADRTGANVLTF; CDR3 DNA: TGTGCCAGCAGCGCGGACAGAACTGGGGCCAACGTCCTGACTTTC
clone size: -; J gene: TRBJ2-1; D gene: -; V gene: TRBV27; CDR3 protein: CASALGTYNEQFF; CDR3 DNA: TGTGCCAGCGCGCTCGGTACCTACAATGAGCAGTTCTTC
clone size: -; J gene: TRBJ2-5; D gene: TRBD2; V gene: TRBV5-1; CDR3 protein: CASSLDGSGSFGETQYF; CDR3 DNA: TGCGCCAGCAGCTTGGACGGTAGCGGGAGCTTTGGGGAGACCCAGTACTTC
clone size: -; J gene: TRBJ1-2; D gene: -; V gene: TRBV4-3; CDR3 protein: CASSQGDRDSGGYTF; CDR3 DNA: TGCGCCAGCAGCCAAGGCGACAGAGACTCGGGTGGCTACACCTTC
clone size: -; J gene: TRBJ1-6; D gene: -; V gene: TRBV5-6; CDR3 protein: CASSLVREPGNSPLHF; CDR3 DNA: TGTGCCAGCAGCTTGGTAAGGGAGCCTGGCAATTCACCCCTCCACTTT
clone size: -; J gene: TRBJ1-2; D gene: -; V gene: TRBV3-1/TRBV3-2; CDR3 protein: CASSQESGPNGYTF; CDR3 DNA: TGTGCCAGCAGCCAAGAGAGCGGGCCGAATGGCTACACCTTC
clone size: -; J gene: TRBJ2-1; D gene: -; V gene: TRBV11-3; CDR3 protein: CASSLAIGLAPDNEQFF; CDR3 DNA: TGTGCCAGCAGCTTAGCTATCGGGCTAGCCCCCGACAATGAGCAGTTCTTC
clone size: -; J gene: TRBJ2-3; D gene: -; V gene: TRBV5-1; CDR3 protein: CASVLSGLDTDTQYF; CDR3 DNA: TGCGCCAGCGTATTGTCGGGGTTAGACACAGATACGCAGTATTTT
clone size: -; J gene: TRBJ1-5; D gene: -; V gene: TRBV27; CDR3 protein: CASSLRSNQPQHF; CDR3 DNA: TGTGCCAGCAGTTTGCGCAGCAATCAGCCCCAGCATTTT
clone size: -; J gene: TRBJ1-2; D gene: TRBD1; V gene: TRBV7-9; CDR3 protein: CASSLEGAGGYTF; CDR3 DNA: TGTGCCAGCAGCTTGGAGGGGGCGGGTGGCTACACCTTC
clone size: -; J gene: TRBJ2-1; D gene: TRBD2; V gene: TRBV20-1; CDR3 protein: CSASSTSDFFF; CDR3 DNA: TGCAGTGCTAGTTCGACTAGCGATTTCTTCTTC
clone size: -; J gene: TRBJ1-1; D gene: -; V gene: TRBV27; CDR3 protein: CASSLSWDIPEAFF; CDR3 DNA: TGTGCCAGCAGTTTATCCTGGGACATCCCCGAAGCTTTCTTT
clone size: -; J gene: TRBJ2-5; D gene: TRBD2; V gene: TRBV5-1; CDR3 protein: CASSLALKIAGEQETQYF; CDR3 DNA: TGCGCCAGCAGCTTGGCCTTAAAGATAGCGGGAGAGCAAGAGACCCAGTACTTC
clone size: -; J gene: TRBJ2-1; D gene: TRBD2; V gene: TRBV28; CDR3 protein: CASSLWGSGSIHEQFF; CDR3 DNA: TGTGCCAGCAGTTTATGGGGTAGCGGGAGTATTCATGAGCAGTTCTTC
clone size: -; J gene: TRBJ2-6; D gene: -; V gene: TRBV19; CDR3 protein: CASSAPQGDGTNVLTF; CDR3 DNA: TGTGCCAGTAGTGCGCCACAGGGTGACGGTACCAACGTCCTGACTTTC
clone size: -; J gene: TRBJ2-1; D gene: TRBD2; V gene: TRBV5-1; CDR3 protein: CASSLDTLAGTNEQFF; CDR3 DNA: TGCGCCAGCAGCTTGGATACGCTAGCGGGGACGAATGAGCAGTTCTTC
clone size: -; J gene: TRBJ1-2; D gene: -; V gene: TRBV21-1; CDR3 protein: CASSKIRGRAWLGYTF; CDR3 DNA: TGTGCCAGCAGCAAAATCAGAGGGAGGGCCTGGCTTGGCTACACCTTC
clone size: -; J gene: TRBJ1-5; D gene: -; V gene: TRBV27; CDR3 protein: CASSPAGQPQHF; CDR3 DNA: TGTGCCAGCAGCCCTGCGGGTCAGCCCCAGCATTTT
clone size: -; J gene: TRBJ2-5; D gene: TRBD2; V gene: TRBV27; CDR3 protein: CASSLRAAGQETQYF; CDR3 DNA: TGTGCCAGCAGTTTAAGGGCAGCGGGGCAAGAGACCCAGTACTTC